This T cell receptor beta chain was profiled in a study of post-analysis software for immune sequencing data. General study results and limits: The five TRBV segments detected at higher frequency in patients than in controls included TRBV5-6, TRBV5-1 and TRBV20-1.

Losses at the gene ends were 6 bases for V and 0 bases for J; bases not matched to a gene: 29. The germline gives CDR1 MGHRA, CDR2 YSYEKL. The CDR3 consists of 24 residues. This clonotype has just a few counts. The antigen remains undetermined. The TCR beta cDNA libraries carried unique molecular identifiers. A single record per CDR3 protein comes from TCRdb applying MiXCR to the PCR reads. The sample shows 180,000 or so distinct CDR3 sequences, approximately 29% of them seen only once. The receptor comes from a girl aged 2-17 years with multiple sclerosis. The specimen was blood. The chain links TRBV4-1 to TRBJ2-2; 9 bases map to TRBD2. The CDR3 sequence: CASSSRGGDRVTSGGFTNTGELFF. CDR3 DNA: TGCGCCAGCAGTTCAAGGGGGGGAGACAGAGTGACTAGCGGCGGGTTTACGAACACCGGGGAGCTGTTTTTT.